The rows below give T cell receptor beta chains drawn from one sample of a study of response to subunit inactivated influenza vaccine. TCRdb redid the calling of the RT-PCR reads with MiXCR, one entry per CDR3 protein. The profile shows 500,000 to 750,000 distinct CDR3 sequences, 14% of them singletons. The source was PBMCs from blood, collected 12 days after vaccination. The receptors come from a middle-aged man who received an inactivated influenza vaccine. CDR3s include the opening cysteine and the closing phenylalanine or tryptophan. Fields, in order: J gene, V gene, CDR3 length, CDR3 protein.

J: TRBJ2-1
V: TRBV6-2/TRBV6-3
length: 13
CDR3: CASRSSAAGPQFF

J: TRBJ1-4
V: TRBV4-3
length: 14
CDR3: CASSQGQTNEKLFF

J: TRBJ2-3
V: TRBV2
length: 17
CDR3: CASTWTSGRSSTDTQYF

J: TRBJ2-3
V: TRBV4-1
length: 17
CDR3: CASSQTTGTSWIDTQYF

J: TRBJ1-2
V: TRBV20-1
length: 13
CDR3: CGGTQGSNYGYTF

J: TRBJ2-1
V: TRBV4-1
length: 15
CDR3: CASSQVLLVNYEQFF

J: TRBJ2-3
V: TRBV7-9
length: 15
CDR3: CASSLGIPRIDTQYF

J: TRBJ2-7
V: TRBV21-1
length: 15
CDR3: CASSKYNRGRSEQYF

J: TRBJ1-2
V: TRBV9
length: 15
CDR3: CASSSSDVWPNGYTF

J: TRBJ2-7
V: TRBV29-1
length: 12
CDR3: CSETRLLYEQYF

J: TRBJ1-5
V: TRBV12-3/TRBV12-4
length: 15
CDR3: CASSLDRISNQPQHF

J: TRBJ1-3
V: TRBV4-1
length: 16
CDR3: CASSQDVASSGNTIYF

J: TRBJ2-3
V: TRBV29-1
length: 13
CDR3: CSVRAGFTDTQYF

J: TRBJ1-6
V: TRBV4-1
length: 13
CDR3: CASSRSVNSPLHF

J: TRBJ2-5
V: TRBV18
length: 14
CDR3: CASSPWDSEETQYF

J: TRBJ2-7
V: TRBV7-2
length: 16
CDR3: CASSLAASDIPYEQYF

J: TRBJ1-1
V: TRBV6-1
length: 17
CDR3: CASSRLDRGGWNTEAFF

J: TRBJ2-1
V: TRBV10-3
length: 12
CDR3: CAIRLGDGEQFF

J: TRBJ2-1
V: TRBV7-2
length: 15
CDR3: CASSLRDRIYNEQFF

J: TRBJ2-7
V: TRBV5-4
length: 14
CDR3: CASSFETGDYEQYF

J: TRBJ2-1
V: TRBV7-2
length: 16
CDR3: CASSLGAGGPSYEQFF

J: TRBJ2-7
V: TRBV6-1
length: 13
CDR3: CASRREATYEQYF